The 9 T cell receptor beta chains presented below share a single source sample, sequenced in a study of blood T cell repertoires in COVID-19. The repertoire was sequenced with immunoSEQ multiplex PCR; TCRdb's copy has only in-frame clones and lacks some. The profile covers 150,000 to 200,000 clones, with 70% to 90% appearing a single time and roughly 2.2% taken by the ten largest. Input material: peripheral blood. These TCRs come from a man aged 65 to 79 with active or convalescent COVID-19.

V is TRBV28 and J is TRBJ1-1; TRBD1 matches at 9 bases. Germline V gene data show CDR1 as MDHEN and CDR2 as SYDVKM. CDR3 length: 14 residues. The V gene end was trimmed by 6 bases and the J gene end by 1 base; junction bases not matched to a gene: 3. CDR3 sequence reads: CASSRQGGNTEAFF. The DNA for the CDR3 is TGTGCCAGCAGCAGACAGGGGGGGAACACTGAAGCTTTCTTT.

The rearrangement joins TRBV24-1 to TRBJ2-1; TRBD2 is a possible D gene (6 bases). The CDR3 sequence is 18 residues long. Germline CDR1 reads KGHDR; CDR2 reads SFDVKD. Trimming pared 4 bases from V and 5 bases from J, leaving 23 bases between. The DNA of the CDR3 is TGTGCCACCAGTGACTTGACTAGGTTATTGGGCCCCCACAATGAGCAGTTCTTC. This encodes CATSDLTRLLGPHNEQFF.

This sequence joins TRBV24-1 and TRBJ1-4; TRBD1 aligns across 8 bases. J lost 8 bases, V lost 5 bases, and 12 bases had no gene match. Germline CDR1 is KGHDR and CDR2 is SFDVKD. The CDR3 covers 16 residues. CDR3 residues: CATSGHTGGGDEKLFF. The CDR3 DNA reads TGTGCCACCAGTGGCCATACAGGGGGAGGGGACGAAAAACTGTTTTTT.

The CDR3 coding sequence is TGTGCCAGCAGTTTGGGACAGGGGGCGAATGAGCAGTTCTTC. Protein product: CASSLGQGANEQFF. The chain joins TRBV27 to TRBJ2-1, with TRBD1 matching over 12 bases. The CDR3 runs 14 residues. V dropped 3 bases and J dropped 7; count of bases not matched to a gene: 1. CDR1 is MNHEY, CDR2 SMNVEV, per germline (reference sequence).

The chain is built from TRBV28 and TRBJ1-1; D gene unclear. CDR1 is MDHEN, CDR2 SYDVKM, per germline. V lost 5 bases and J lost 3, with 4 bases in between. The CDR3 covers 11 residues. Here the CDR3 DNA reads TGTGCCAGCAGTCGGGACACTGAAGCTTTCTTT. Protein sequence: CASSRDTEAFF.

The chain has TRBV6-6 and TRBJ2-3; D possibly corresponds to TRBD2 (6 bases). Trimming left V 5 bases short and J 5 bases short, with 14 bases between. Germline CDR1 MNHNY, CDR2 SVGAGI (reference sequence). CDR3 length: 14 residues. The CDR3, as DNA: TGTGCCAGCAGTACAGGACTAATAGGAGATACGCAGTATTTT. Translating gives CASSTGLIGDTQYF.

J is TRBJ2-2 and V is TRBV23-1; 12 nucleotides agree with TRBD2. TRBV23-1 is reported as an ORF; its role is uncertain. Trimming cost V 2 bases and J 11 bases; bases outside gene matches: 15. This CDR3 is built from 18 residues. The CDR3 is CASSQAPGETSGGGELFF. The CDR3 bases are TGCGCCAGCAGTCAAGCCCCCGGGGAGACTAGCGGGGGAGGAGAGCTGTTTTTT.

This clone was observed a single time. The chain joins TRBV28 to TRBJ1-2; 7 positions match TRBD1. The CDR3 is 13 residues long. Trimming at V came to 5 bases and at J to 8 bases, leaving 8 bases not matched to a gene. From germline, CDR1 is MDHEN and CDR2 SYDVKM. In DNA form, the CDR3 reads TGTGCCAGCAGTAGACAGGGAGACTTCGGCTACACCTTC. Translated: CASSRQGDFGYTF.

This clone has a single count. V is TRBV6-5 and J is TRBJ2-1; 7 positions match TRBD2. With V trimmed by 4 bases and J by 6 bases, 6 bases remained unmatched. CDR1 is MNHEY and CDR2 is SVGAGI in the germline V gene. The CDR3 is 14 residues long. In DNA form, the CDR3 reads TGTGCCAGCAGTTTCCGGGGGGTTGGCAATGAGCAGTTCTTC. Encoded protein: CASSFRGVGNEQFF.